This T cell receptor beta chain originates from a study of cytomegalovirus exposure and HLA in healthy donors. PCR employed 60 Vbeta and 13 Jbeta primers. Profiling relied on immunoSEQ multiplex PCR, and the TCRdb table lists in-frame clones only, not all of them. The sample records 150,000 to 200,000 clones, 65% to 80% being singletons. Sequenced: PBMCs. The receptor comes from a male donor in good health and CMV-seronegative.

The CDR3 loop is CASSPGDSGGTDTQYF. The CDR3 DNA sequence: TGTGCCAGCTCACCAGGGGACTCCGGAGGCACAGATACGCAGTATTTT. The chain carries TRBV18 and TRBJ2-3; a possible D gene is TRBD2 (6 bases). This CDR3 spans 16 amino acids. V lost 2 bases, J lost 1 base, and 13 bases lay in between. Germline CDR1 and CDR2: KGHSH and LQKENI.